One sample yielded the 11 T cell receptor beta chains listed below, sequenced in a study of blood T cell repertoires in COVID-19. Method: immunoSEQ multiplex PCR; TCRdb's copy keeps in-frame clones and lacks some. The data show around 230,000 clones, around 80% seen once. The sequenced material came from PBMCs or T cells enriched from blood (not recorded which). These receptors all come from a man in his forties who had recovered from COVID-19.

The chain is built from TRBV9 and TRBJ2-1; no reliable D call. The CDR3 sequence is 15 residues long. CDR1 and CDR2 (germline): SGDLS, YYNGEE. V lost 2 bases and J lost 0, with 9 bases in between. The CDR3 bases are TGTGCCAGCAGCGTGAGGAGTGGCTCCTACAATGAGCAGTTCTTC. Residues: CASSVRSGSYNEQFF.

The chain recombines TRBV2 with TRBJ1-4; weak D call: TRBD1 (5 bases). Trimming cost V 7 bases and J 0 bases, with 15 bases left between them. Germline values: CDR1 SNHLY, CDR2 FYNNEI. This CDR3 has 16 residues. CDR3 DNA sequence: TGTGCCAGCAAGGTTACAGGCCGTGCAACTAATGAAAAACTGTTTTTT. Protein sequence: CASKVTGRATNEKLFF.

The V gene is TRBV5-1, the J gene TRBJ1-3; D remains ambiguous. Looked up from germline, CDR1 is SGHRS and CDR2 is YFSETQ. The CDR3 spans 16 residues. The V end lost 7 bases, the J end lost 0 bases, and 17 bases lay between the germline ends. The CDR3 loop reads CASSITSSYSGNTIYF. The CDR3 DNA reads TGCGCCAGCTCCATAACCAGTTCTTACTCTGGAAACACCATATATTTT.

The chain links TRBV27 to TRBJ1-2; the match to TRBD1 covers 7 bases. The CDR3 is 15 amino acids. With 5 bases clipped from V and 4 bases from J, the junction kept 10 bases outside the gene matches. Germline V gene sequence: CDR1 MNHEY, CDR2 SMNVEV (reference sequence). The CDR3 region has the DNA TGTGCCAGCAGTCCAGGACCGGGACAGAGCTATGGCTACACCTTC. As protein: CASSPGPGQSYGYTF.

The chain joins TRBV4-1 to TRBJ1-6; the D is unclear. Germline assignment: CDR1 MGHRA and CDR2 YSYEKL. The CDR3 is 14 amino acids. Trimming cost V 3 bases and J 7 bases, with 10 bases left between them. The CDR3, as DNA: TGCGCCAGCAGCCAGATGACTGGGAATTCACCCCTCCACTTT. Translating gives CASSQMTGNSPLHF.

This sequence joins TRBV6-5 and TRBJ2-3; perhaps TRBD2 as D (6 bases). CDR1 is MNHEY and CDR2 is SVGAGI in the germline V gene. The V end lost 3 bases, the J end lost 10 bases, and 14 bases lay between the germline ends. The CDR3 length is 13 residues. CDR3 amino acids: CASSYSQRAPQYF. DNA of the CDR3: TGTGCCAGCAGTTATTCTCAGCGGGCGCCGCAGTATTTT.

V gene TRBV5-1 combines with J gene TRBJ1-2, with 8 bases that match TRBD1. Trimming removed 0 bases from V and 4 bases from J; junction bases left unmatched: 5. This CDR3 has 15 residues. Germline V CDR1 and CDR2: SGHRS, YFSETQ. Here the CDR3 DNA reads TGCGCCAGCAGCTTGGGTCAGGGGGCGAGCTATGGCTACACCTTC. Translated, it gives CASSLGQGASYGYTF.

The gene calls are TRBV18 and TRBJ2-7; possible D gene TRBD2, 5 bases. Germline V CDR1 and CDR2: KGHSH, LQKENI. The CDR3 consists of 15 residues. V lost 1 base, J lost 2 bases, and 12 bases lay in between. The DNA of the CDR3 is TGTGCCAGCTCACCACGCGCGGGCACAGCCTACGAGCAGTACTTC. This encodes CASSPRAGTAYEQYF. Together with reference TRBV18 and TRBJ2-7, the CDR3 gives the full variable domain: NAGVMQNPRHLVRRRGQEARLRCSPMKGHSHVYWYRQLPEEGLKFMVYLQKENIIDESGMPKERFSAEFPKEGPSILRIQQVVRGDSAAYFCASSPRAGTAYEQYFGPGTRLTVT.

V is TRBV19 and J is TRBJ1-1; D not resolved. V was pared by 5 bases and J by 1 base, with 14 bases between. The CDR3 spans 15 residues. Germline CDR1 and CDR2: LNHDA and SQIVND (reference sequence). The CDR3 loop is CASSFRDTPNTEAFF. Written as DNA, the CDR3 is TGTGCCAGTAGTTTCCGAGACACCCCGAACACTGAAGCTTTCTTT.

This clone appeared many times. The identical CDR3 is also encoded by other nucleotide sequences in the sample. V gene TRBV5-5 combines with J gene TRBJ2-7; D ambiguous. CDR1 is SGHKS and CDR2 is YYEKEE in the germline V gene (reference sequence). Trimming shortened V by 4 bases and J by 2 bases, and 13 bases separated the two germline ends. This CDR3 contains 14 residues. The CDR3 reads CASSLPKYPYEQYF. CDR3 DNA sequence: TGTGCCAGCAGCCTACCCAAGTACCCCTACGAGCAGTACTTC.

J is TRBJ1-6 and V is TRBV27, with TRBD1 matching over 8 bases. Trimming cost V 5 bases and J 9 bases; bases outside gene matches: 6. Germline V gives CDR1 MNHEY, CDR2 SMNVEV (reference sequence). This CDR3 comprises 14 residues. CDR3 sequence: CASSPDRVVSPLHF. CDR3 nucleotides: TGTGCCAGCAGTCCGGACAGGGTTGTTTCACCCCTCCACTTT.